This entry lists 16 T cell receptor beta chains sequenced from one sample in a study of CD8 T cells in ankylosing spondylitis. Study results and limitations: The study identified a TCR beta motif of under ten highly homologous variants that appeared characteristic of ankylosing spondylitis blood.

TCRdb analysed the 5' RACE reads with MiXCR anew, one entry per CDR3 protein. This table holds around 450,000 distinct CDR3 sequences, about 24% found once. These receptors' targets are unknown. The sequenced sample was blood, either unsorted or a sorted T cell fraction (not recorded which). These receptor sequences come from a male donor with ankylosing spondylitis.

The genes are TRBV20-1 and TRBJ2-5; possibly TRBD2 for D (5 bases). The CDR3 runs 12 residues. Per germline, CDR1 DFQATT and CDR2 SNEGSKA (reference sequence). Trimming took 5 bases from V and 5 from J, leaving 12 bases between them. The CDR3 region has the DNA TGCAGTGCTCGTACTAGACTCGAGACCCAGTACTTC. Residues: CSARTRLETQYF.

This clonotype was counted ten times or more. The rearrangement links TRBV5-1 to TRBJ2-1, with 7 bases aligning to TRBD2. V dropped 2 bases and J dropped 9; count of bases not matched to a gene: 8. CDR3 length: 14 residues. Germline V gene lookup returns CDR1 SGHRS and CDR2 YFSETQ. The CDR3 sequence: CASSLGGSSGEQFF. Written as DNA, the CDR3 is TGCGCCAGCAGCTTAGGCGGGAGCTCGGGTGAGCAGTTCTTC.

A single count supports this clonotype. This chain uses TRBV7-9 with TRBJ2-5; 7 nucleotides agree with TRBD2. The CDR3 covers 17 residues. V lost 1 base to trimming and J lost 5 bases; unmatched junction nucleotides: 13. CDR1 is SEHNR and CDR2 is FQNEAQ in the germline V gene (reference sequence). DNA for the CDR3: TGTGCCAGCAGCTTAGGAGTGGCGGGAGAACGGGGGGAGACCCAGTACTTC. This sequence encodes CASSLGVAGERGETQYF.

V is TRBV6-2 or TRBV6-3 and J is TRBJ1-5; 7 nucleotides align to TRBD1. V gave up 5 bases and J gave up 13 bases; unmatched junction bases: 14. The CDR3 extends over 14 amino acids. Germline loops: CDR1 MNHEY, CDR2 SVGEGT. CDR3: CASSPTALPGQQHF. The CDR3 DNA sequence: TGTGCCAGCAGTCCGACTGCATTACCGGGACAGCAGCATTTT.

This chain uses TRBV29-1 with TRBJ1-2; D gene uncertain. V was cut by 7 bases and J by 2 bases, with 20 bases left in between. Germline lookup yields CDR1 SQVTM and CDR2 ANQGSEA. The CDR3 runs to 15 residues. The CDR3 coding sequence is TGCAGCGCCACAATACTGGCAGAACAGAACTATGGCTACACCTTC. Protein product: CSATILAEQNYGYTF. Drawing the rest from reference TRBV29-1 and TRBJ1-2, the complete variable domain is SAVISQKPSRDICQRGTSLTIQCQVDSQVTMMFWYRQQPGQSLTLIATANQGSEATYESGFVIDKFPISRPNLTFSTLTVSNMSPEDSSIYLCSATILAEQNYGYTFGSGTRLTVV.

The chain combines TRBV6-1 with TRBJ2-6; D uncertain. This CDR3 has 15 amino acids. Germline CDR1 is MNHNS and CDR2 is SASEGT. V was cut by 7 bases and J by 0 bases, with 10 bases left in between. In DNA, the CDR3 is TGTGCCAGCAAACCCACGAACTCTGGGGCCAACGTCCTGACTTTC. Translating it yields CASKPTNSGANVLTF.

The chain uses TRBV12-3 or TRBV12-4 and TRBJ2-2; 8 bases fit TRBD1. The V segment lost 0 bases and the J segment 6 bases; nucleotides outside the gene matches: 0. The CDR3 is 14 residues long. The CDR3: CASSLATGAGELFF. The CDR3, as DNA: TGTGCCAGCAGTTTAGCGACAGGGGCCGGGGAGCTGTTTTTT.

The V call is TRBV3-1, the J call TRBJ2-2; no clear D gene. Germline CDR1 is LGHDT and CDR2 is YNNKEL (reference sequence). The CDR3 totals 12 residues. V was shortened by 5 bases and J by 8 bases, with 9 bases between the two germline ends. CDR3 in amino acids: CASSGVWGELFF. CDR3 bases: TGTGCCAGCAGCGGTGTTTGGGGGGAGCTGTTTTTT.

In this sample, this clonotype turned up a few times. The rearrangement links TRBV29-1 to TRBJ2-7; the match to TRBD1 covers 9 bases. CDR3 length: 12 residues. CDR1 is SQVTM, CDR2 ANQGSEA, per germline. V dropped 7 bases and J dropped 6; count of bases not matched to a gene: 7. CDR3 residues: CSGRQGEGEQYF. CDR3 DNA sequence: TGCAGCGGCCGACAGGGGGAGGGCGAGCAGTACTTC.

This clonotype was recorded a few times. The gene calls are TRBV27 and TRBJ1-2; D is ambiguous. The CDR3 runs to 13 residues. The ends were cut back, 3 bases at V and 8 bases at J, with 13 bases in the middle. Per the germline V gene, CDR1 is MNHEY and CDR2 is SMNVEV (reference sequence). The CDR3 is CASSFLQTEGYTF. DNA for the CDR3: TGTGCCAGCAGTTTCCTTCAGACGGAAGGCTACACCTTC.

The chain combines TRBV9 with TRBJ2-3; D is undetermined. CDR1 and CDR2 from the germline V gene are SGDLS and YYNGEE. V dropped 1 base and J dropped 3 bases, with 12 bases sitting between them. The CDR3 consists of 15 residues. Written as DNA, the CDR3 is TGTGCCAGCAGCGTACGGGCTCTGGATACAGATACGCAGTATTTT. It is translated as CASSVRALDTDTQYF.

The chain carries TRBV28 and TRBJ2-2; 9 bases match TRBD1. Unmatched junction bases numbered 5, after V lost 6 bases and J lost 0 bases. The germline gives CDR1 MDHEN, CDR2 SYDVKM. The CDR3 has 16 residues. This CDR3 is CASSPGTGPNTGELFF. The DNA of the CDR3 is TGTGCCAGCAGCCCCGGGACAGGGCCGAACACCGGGGAGCTGTTTTTT.

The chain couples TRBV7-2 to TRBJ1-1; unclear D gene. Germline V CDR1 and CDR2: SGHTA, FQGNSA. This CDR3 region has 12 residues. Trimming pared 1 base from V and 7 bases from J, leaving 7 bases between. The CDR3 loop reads CASSLETSEAFF. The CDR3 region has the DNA TGTGCCAGCAGCTTAGAAACGAGTGAAGCTTTCTTT.

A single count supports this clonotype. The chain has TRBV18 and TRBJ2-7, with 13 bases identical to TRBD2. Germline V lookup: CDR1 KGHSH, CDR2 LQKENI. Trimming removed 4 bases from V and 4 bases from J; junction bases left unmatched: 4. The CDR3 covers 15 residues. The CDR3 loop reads CASSQGLAGPYEQYV. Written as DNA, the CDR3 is TGTGCCAGCTCACAGGGACTAGCGGGACCTTACGAGCAGTACGTC.

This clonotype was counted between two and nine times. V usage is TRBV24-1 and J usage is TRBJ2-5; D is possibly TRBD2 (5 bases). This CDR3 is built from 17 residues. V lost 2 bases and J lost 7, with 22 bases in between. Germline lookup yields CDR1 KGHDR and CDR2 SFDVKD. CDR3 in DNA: TGTGCCACCAGTGATTCTCCAGGATCTAGCCCTTTAGGGACCCAGTACTTC. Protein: CATSDSPGSSPLGTQYF.

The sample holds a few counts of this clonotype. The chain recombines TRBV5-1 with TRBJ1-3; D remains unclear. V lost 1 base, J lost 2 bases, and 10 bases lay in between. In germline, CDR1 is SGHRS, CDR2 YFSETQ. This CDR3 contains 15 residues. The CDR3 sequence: CASSLFSPPGNTIYF. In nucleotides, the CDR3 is TGCGCCAGCAGCTTGTTTTCCCCGCCTGGAAACACCATATATTTT. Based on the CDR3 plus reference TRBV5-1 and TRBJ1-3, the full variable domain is KAGVTQTPRYLIKTRGQQVTLSCSPISGHRSVSWYQQTPGQGLQFLFEYFSETQRNKGNFPGRFSGRQFSNSRSEMNVSTLELGDSALYLCASSLFSPPGNTIYFGEGSWLTVV.